Shown below are 26 T cell receptor beta chains from a single sample sequenced in a study of early T cells in non-severe SARS-CoV-2 infection (dated by TCRdb to about 2021). Preparation of the library involved 5' RACE. The run used a NextSeq 500. The raw public data were reprocessed by TCRdb itself: fastp quality trimming at Q25, MiXCR clonotype calling, in-frame beta chains only. Each entry merges the rows of one CDR3 protein and shows their most common DNA and genes. Recorded for this sample are 70,000 to 75,000 distinct CDR3 sequences; 9% to 15% of them occurred a single time. Of the sample, about 4.5% falls within the top ten clones. The sample was whole blood. These TCRs come from an adult who was a healthcare worker with PCR-confirmed SARS-CoV-2 infection or an uninfected control (not recorded which).

The chain has TRBV12-3 or TRBV12-4 and TRBJ1-5; possible D gene TRBD1, 6 bases. Trimming took off 7 bases at V and 2 bases at J, with 9 bases between the two ends. The CDR3 sequence is 13 residues long. Here the CDR3 reads CASTYRGNQPQHF. DNA of the CDR3: TGTGCCAGCACGTACAGGGGCAATCAGCCCCAGCATTTT.

This clonotype came up a few times. V usage is TRBV29-1 and J usage is TRBJ2-1, with 8 positions matching TRBD1. Trimming took 6 bases from V and 3 from J; bases not matched to a gene: 7. The V gene's germline CDR1 is SQVTM and CDR2 ANQGSEA. The CDR3 has 14 amino acids. This CDR3 is CSVSDRVGYNEQFF. CDR3 coding DNA: TGCAGCGTATCGGACAGGGTGGGCTACAATGAGCAGTTCTTC.

This clonotype was recorded many times. The chain uses TRBV25-1 and TRBJ2-7, with 9 bases that match TRBD1. V was pared by 3 bases and J by 5 bases, with 5 bases of the junction left unmatched. Germline V gene lookup returns CDR1 MGHDK and CDR2 SYGVNS. The CDR3 spans 14 residues. CDR3 DNA sequence: TGTGCCAGCAGTGACGAGGGACAGGGTAACGAGCAGTACTTC. Translating it yields CASSDEGQGNEQYF.

The chain has TRBV2 and TRBJ2-1; TRBD2 aligns across 11 bases. V shed 0 bases, J shed 2 bases, and the junction held 0 bases outside the gene matches. CDR3 length: 16 residues. Germline CDR1 is SNHLY and CDR2 is FYNNEI. The CDR3 region is CASSEASGRAYNEQFF. The CDR3 DNA follows: TGTGCCAGCAGTGAAGCTAGCGGGAGGGCCTACAATGAGCAGTTCTTC.

The chain combines TRBV7-9 with TRBJ2-7; D is perhaps TRBD2 (5 bases). Germline loops: CDR1 SEHNR, CDR2 FQNEAQ (reference sequence). V lost 5 bases, J lost 3 bases, and 14 bases lay in between. This CDR3 is 14 amino acids long. The CDR3 bases are TGTGCCAGCAGCCCTGGAGCGGAGGACTACGAGCAGTACTTC. It specifies CASSPGAEDYEQYF.

This clonotype was seen a handful of times. This chain joins TRBV12-3 or TRBV12-4 and TRBJ1-2; D might be TRBD1 (6 bases). The CDR3 is made up of 14 amino acids. The V end lost 1 base, the J end lost 8 bases, and 14 bases lay between the germline ends. The CDR3 bases are TGTGCCAGCAGTTTAGGTGCAGGGGTCGGCGGCTACACCTTC. It codes for CASSLGAGVGGYTF.

V is TRBV11-2 and J is TRBJ2-3; no clear D gene. V gave up 3 bases and J gave up 11 bases, with 12 bases separating them. The CDR3 runs 12 residues. CDR1 is SGHAT and CDR2 is FQNNGV in the germline V gene. The CDR3 DNA is TGTGCCAGCAGCTTTCCCGCGGCAAAGCAGTATTTT. Translating gives CASSFPAAKQYF.

The sample holds a few counts of this clonotype. The CDR3: CASSRLEGEKLFF. Here the CDR3 DNA reads TGTGCCAGCTCACGTCTGGAGGGCGAAAAACTGTTTTTT. The V and J genes are TRBV18 and TRBJ1-4; no firm D call. Between the trimmed V and J ends, which lost 4 bases and 8 bases, there was a span of 11 bases. Germline CDR1 and CDR2: KGHSH and LQKENI. The CDR3 totals 13 residues.

This clonotype was observed a handful of times. This chain connects TRBV12-3 or TRBV12-4 to TRBJ2-7; tentatively, D is TRBD1 (6 bases). The V and J ends lost 7 bases and 0 bases respectively, with 13 bases between them. This CDR3 contains 14 residues. As DNA, the CDR3 is TGTGCCAGCAAACAGGGAGATCGCTCCTACGAGCAGTACTTC. It yields the protein CASKQGDRSYEQYF.

V is TRBV30 and J is TRBJ2-7, with 8 bases that match TRBD1. With 2 bases clipped from V and 7 bases from J, the junction kept 10 bases outside the gene matches. Per the germline V gene, CDR1 is GTSNPN and CDR2 is SVGIG (reference sequence). There are 14 residues in the CDR3. The CDR3 bases are TGTGCCTGGAGTATTCTCAGGGGGCGGTGGGAGCAGTACTTC. Amino acids: CAWSILRGRWEQYF.

With respect to this clonotype: A much more abundant neighbour one base away suggests this may be a read error. The rearrangement joins TRBV12-3 or TRBV12-4 to TRBJ2-5; D is unresolved. The length of the CDR3 is 11 residues. V lost 2 bases to trimming and J lost 13 bases, with 11 bases between them. DNA of the CDR3: TGTGCCAGCAGTTTATCGACCATCCTGTACTTC. It translates to CASSLSTILYF.

CDR3 sequence reads: CASSVREDTIYF. CDR3 nucleotides: TGTGCCAGCAGCGTAAGGGAGGACACCATATATTTT. The chain combines TRBV9 with TRBJ1-3; no clear D gene. Trimming cost V 1 base and J 8 bases, with 7 bases left between them. Germline values: CDR1 SGDLS, CDR2 YYNGEE. CDR3 length equals 12 residues.

This clonotype was picked up many times. The chain combines TRBV12-3 or TRBV12-4 with TRBJ2-7, with a tentative D call TRBD1 (5 bases). The CDR3 covers 12 residues. Trimming pared 8 bases from V and 7 bases from J, leaving 15 bases between. The CDR3 loop is CASGAAGWEQYF. CDR3 nucleotides: TGTGCCAGCGGGGCAGCCGGGTGGGAGCAGTACTTC.

The chain combines TRBV6-6 with TRBJ1-5; D gene ambiguous. This CDR3 has 15 amino acids. The V end was cut by 3 bases, the J end by 3 bases, with 12 bases between. Germline V gene data show CDR1 as MNHNY and CDR2 as SVGAGI (reference sequence). The CDR3 is CASSYVGQVNQPQHF. CDR3 bases: TGTGCCAGCAGTTATGTCGGTCAGGTCAATCAGCCCCAGCATTTT.

As DNA, the CDR3 is TGTGCCAGCAGTTTAAGGCGGGAGGGGGCCCACGAGCAGTACTTC. Residues: CASSLRREGAHEQYF. This chain uses TRBV28 with TRBJ2-7; 9 nucleotides match TRBD2. After removal of 2 bases from V and 5 bases from J, the junction contained 7 bases not matched to a gene. Per the germline V gene, CDR1 is MDHEN and CDR2 is SYDVKM. The CDR3 consists of 15 residues.

Regarding this clonotype: A single base separates this from a much larger clone, so it may be a read error. The J gene is TRBJ1-1, the V gene TRBV12-3 or TRBV12-4; D is unclear. V was shortened by 5 bases and J by 4 bases, with 14 bases between the two germline ends. This CDR3 region has 14 residues. The CDR3 loop is CASSLDHSSTEAFF. Written as DNA, the CDR3 is TGTGCCAGCAGTCTCGACCACTCGAGCACTGAAGCTTTCTTT.

This clonotype was counted only a few times. The chain joins TRBV4-1 to TRBJ2-1; 9 bases are shared with TRBD2. Germline V CDR1 and CDR2: MGHRA, YSYEKL. Losses at the gene ends were 0 bases for V and 3 bases for J; bases not matched to a gene: 6. This CDR3 comprises 17 residues. The CDR3 sequence: CASSQDSASGNYNEQFF. The CDR3 nucleotides are TGCGCCAGCAGCCAAGATTCCGCTAGCGGGAACTACAATGAGCAGTTCTTC.

As for this clonotype: The junction departs from germline at one end; a sequencing error may be responsible. Written as DNA, the CDR3 is TGTGCTAGCAGTCAAAACCCCAGCCCCGGGGAGCTGTTTTTT. It specifies CASSQNPSPGELFF. The gene calls are TRBV7-7 and TRBJ2-2; D not certain. The CDR3 spans 14 residues. CDR1 and CDR2 (germline): SSHAT, FNYEAQ (reference sequence).

This clonotype was seen many times. The CDR3 DNA is TGTGCCAGCAGGCCCTCCCCGGGGCTGGAGACCCAGTACTTC. Translated, it gives CASRPSPGLETQYF. The V and J genes are TRBV2 and TRBJ2-5; D tentatively fits TRBD1 or TRBD2 (5 bases each). Germline CDR1 SNHLY, CDR2 FYNNEI. The ends were cut back, 6 bases at V and 5 bases at J, with 16 bases in the middle. The CDR3 sequence is 14 residues long.

This clonotype has a count of ten or more. The V call is TRBV7-3, the J call TRBJ2-5; possible D gene TRBD1, 6 bases. The CDR3 consists of 15 residues. Trimming took off 5 bases at V and 0 bases at J, with 13 bases between the two ends. From germline, CDR1 is SGHTA and CDR2 FQGTGA. CDR3 in amino acids: CASSASGQNQETQYF. In nucleotides, the CDR3 is TGTGCCAGCAGCGCGAGCGGACAGAACCAAGAGACCCAGTACTTC.

This clonotype was detected ten times or more. The chain combines TRBV11-2 with TRBJ2-7; D may be TRBD1 (6 bases). CDR3 length: 17 residues. Germline V gives CDR1 SGHAT, CDR2 FQNNGV. Trimming stripped 5 bases from V and 3 bases from J, with 23 bases between. CDR3 DNA: TGTGCCAGCAGCCCCTACCCGGACAGTCTCCCACTCTACGAGCAGTACTTC. Amino acid sequence: CASSPYPDSLPLYEQYF.

The V call is TRBV19, the J call TRBJ2-2; 10 nucleotides agree with TRBD1. This CDR3 is 14 amino acids long. V dropped 9 bases and J dropped 6; count of bases not matched to a gene: 7. Germline values: CDR1 LNHDA, CDR2 SQIVND (reference sequence). CDR3 sequence (DNA): TGTGCCAGCACCGGACAGGGGGGTGCCGGGGAGCTGTTTTTT. Its protein product is CASTGQGGAGELFF.

This clonotype was counted a few times. V and J are TRBV19 and TRBJ2-1; 7 nucleotides agree with TRBD1. The CDR3 consists of 13 residues. The germline CDR1 and CDR2 sequences are LNHDA and SQIVND (reference sequence). The J segment lost 8 bases and the V segment lost 4 bases, leaving 5 bases of the junction unmatched. CDR3 nucleotide sequence: TGTGCCAGTAGTAAGGGACAGTTCTATGAGCAGTTCTTC. Protein product: CASSKGQFYEQFF.

Ten or more counts support this clonotype. This chain uses TRBV9 with TRBJ2-2, with D tentatively TRBD1 or TRBD2 (5 bases each). The CDR3 contains 18 residues. Germline loops: CDR1 SGDLS, CDR2 YYNGEE. V was pared by 3 bases and J by 6 bases, with 24 bases between. The CDR3 region has the DNA TGTGCCAGCAGCGGAGAAATGGGGCAGCGGTGGGTTCCCGGGGAGCTGTTTTTT. Its protein product is CASSGEMGQRWVPGELFF.

The sample holds a few counts of this clonotype. The chain couples TRBV9 to TRBJ2-2; 8 bases line up with TRBD2. V dropped 0 bases and J dropped 2; count of bases not matched to a gene: 3. The germline gives CDR1 SGDLS, CDR2 YYNGEE. This CDR3 has 16 residues. The CDR3 spells CASSVAGGANTGELFF. The CDR3 DNA follows: TGTGCCAGCAGCGTAGCCGGGGGGGCTAACACCGGGGAGCTGTTTTTT.

This clonotype was counted many times. V and J are TRBV20-1 and TRBJ2-5; D may correspond to TRBD1 or TRBD2 (5 bases each). The V end lost 5 bases, the J end lost 4 bases, and 23 bases lay between the germline ends. Germline V gene sequence: CDR1 DFQATT, CDR2 SNEGSKA (reference sequence). CDR3 length equals 16 residues. The CDR3 here is CSASDPAPGARETQYF. Here the CDR3 DNA reads TGCAGTGCTTCAGACCCGGCCCCCGGGGCAAGAGAGACCCAGTACTTC.